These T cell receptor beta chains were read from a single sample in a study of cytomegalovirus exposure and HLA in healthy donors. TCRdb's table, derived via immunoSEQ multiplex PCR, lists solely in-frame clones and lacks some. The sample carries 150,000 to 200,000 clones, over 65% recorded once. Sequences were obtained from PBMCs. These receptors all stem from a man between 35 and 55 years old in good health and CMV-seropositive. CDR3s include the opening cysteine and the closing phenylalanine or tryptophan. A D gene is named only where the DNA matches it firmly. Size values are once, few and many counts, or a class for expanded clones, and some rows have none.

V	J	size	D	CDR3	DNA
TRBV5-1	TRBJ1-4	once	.	CASSLDLTTNEKLFF	TGCGCCAGCAGCTTGGACTTAACAACTAATGAAAAACTGTTTTTT
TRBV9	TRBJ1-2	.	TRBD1	CASSLTGTGGYGYTF	TGTGCCAGCAGCCTAACCGGGACAGGAGGATATGGCTACACCTTC
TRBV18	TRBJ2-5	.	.	CASSPTGYQETQYF	TGTGCCAGCTCACCCACAGGTTACCAAGAGACCCAGTACTTC
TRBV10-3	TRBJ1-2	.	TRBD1	CAISVEGAGGYTF	TGTGCCATCAGTGTAGAGGGGGCGGGCGGCTACACCTTC
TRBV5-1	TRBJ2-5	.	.	CASSLGGMSGETQYF	TGCGCCAGCAGCTTGGGCGGCATGTCAGGGGAGACCCAGTACTTC
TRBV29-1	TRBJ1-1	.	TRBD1	CSAHGGQVNTEAFF	TGCAGCGCCCACGGGGGACAGGTGAACACTGAAGCTTTCTTT
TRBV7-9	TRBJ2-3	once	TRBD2	CASSRTSGEFTDTQYF	TGTGCCAGCAGCCGGACTAGCGGGGAGTTCACAGATACGCAGTATTTT
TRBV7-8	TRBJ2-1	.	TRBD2	CASSLTWTSVNEQFF	TGTGCCAGCAGCTTAACCTGGACTAGCGTAAATGAGCAGTTCTTC
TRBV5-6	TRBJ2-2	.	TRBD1	CASSPYLQGIWGNTGELFF	TGTGCCAGCAGCCCCTACCTACAGGGGATATGGGGAAACACCGGGGAGCTGTTTTTT
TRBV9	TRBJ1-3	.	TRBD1	CASSSGQAKDVTTIYF	TGTGCCAGCAGCTCCGGACAGGCAAAGGATGTGACCACCATATATTTT
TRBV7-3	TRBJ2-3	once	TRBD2	CASSLWGGGPTDTQYF	TGTGCCAGCAGCTTATGGGGCGGGGGGCCCACAGATACGCAGTATTTT
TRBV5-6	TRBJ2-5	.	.	CASSLRGGGQETQYF	TGTGCCAGCAGCTTGAGGGGAGGGGGCCAAGAGACCCAGTACTTC
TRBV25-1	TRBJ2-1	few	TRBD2	CASSVLAGGNNEQFF	TGTGCCAGCAGTGTACTAGCGGGAGGAAACAATGAGCAGTTCTTC
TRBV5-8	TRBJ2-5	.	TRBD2	CASSMGLASTPRETQYF	TGTGCCAGCAGCATGGGACTAGCGTCTACTCCACGGGAGACCCAGTACTTC
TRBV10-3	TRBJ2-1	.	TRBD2	CAIEWRGVPEQFF	TGTGCCATCGAGTGGCGGGGGGTTCCTGAGCAGTTCTTC
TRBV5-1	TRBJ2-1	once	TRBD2	CASSPGSGGAYNEQFF	TGCGCCAGCAGCCCGGGTAGCGGGGGGGCCTACAATGAGCAGTTCTTC